Listed below are T cell receptor beta chains from one sample, sequenced in a study of T-cell memory formation after mild COVID-19. One entry per CDR3 protein results from TCRdb running MiXCR on the 5' RACE reads. Of about 110,000 distinct CDR3 sequences listed, 17% are singletons. The material sequenced was PBMCs or a T cell subset sorted from them (not recorded which). The receptors originated from an adult woman who had mild COVID-19 (a few samples of this study predate the infection). Cell type and time point are not known. Each CDR3 is given with its conserved first and last residue. The order of the fields is CDR3 DNA, CDR3 protein, D gene, J gene, V gene, clone size. D genes are given only for firm matches. Size is omitted from some rows. Given values are once, few, many or a class for expanded clones.

CDR3nt: TGTGCTAGTGGACACCATCAGGGGACTAGCACAGATACGCAGTATTTT; CDR3aa: CASGHHQGTSTDTQYF; d_gene: -; j_gene: TRBJ2-3; v_gene: TRBV12-5; abundance: -
CDR3nt: TGTGCCAGCAGCTCCTGGGACAGGGGCACCGGGGAGCTGTTTTTT; CDR3aa: CASSSWDRGTGELFF; d_gene: TRBD1; j_gene: TRBJ2-2; v_gene: TRBV7-9; abundance: -
CDR3nt: TGCAGTGTTAGGGGTGGAGTTGAGACCCAGTACTTC; CDR3aa: CSVRGGVETQYF; d_gene: -; j_gene: TRBJ2-5; v_gene: TRBV20-1; abundance: few
CDR3nt: TGTGCCAGCAGCGTAGCGAGTTCCTGGGAGACCCAGTACTTC; CDR3aa: CASSVASSWETQYF; d_gene: -; j_gene: TRBJ2-5; v_gene: TRBV9; abundance: -
CDR3nt: TGTGCCAGCAGCTTCTTAAGCACAGATACGCAGTATTTT; CDR3aa: CASSFLSTDTQYF; d_gene: -; j_gene: TRBJ2-3; v_gene: TRBV5-5; abundance: -
CDR3nt: TGTGCCAGCAGCTTAGTGGACAGGGGTACAGAGACCCAGTACTTC; CDR3aa: CASSLVDRGTETQYF; d_gene: TRBD1; j_gene: TRBJ2-5; v_gene: TRBV7-6; abundance: few
CDR3nt: TGCGCCAGCAGCCAAGTATCGGGACTAGCTGGATACAATGAGCAGTTCTTC; CDR3aa: CASSQVSGLAGYNEQFF; d_gene: TRBD2; j_gene: TRBJ2-1; v_gene: TRBV4-3; abundance: -
CDR3nt: TGTGCCAGCAGCGTAGACAGGGACTACGAGCAGTACTTC; CDR3aa: CASSVDRDYEQYF; d_gene: -; j_gene: TRBJ2-7; v_gene: TRBV9; abundance: few
CDR3nt: TGTGCCAGCAGCTTAGATTCGGGGGCCAAAGTCTACGAGCAGTACTTC; CDR3aa: CASSLDSGAKVYEQYF; d_gene: -; j_gene: TRBJ2-7; v_gene: TRBV11-2; abundance: few
CDR3nt: TGTGCCAGCAGCCTAGGCCCGGCCCCAGCCGACAATGAGCAGTTCTTC; CDR3aa: CASSLGPAPADNEQFF; d_gene: -; j_gene: TRBJ2-1; v_gene: TRBV7-9; abundance: -
CDR3nt: TGCGCCAGCAGCCAAGATCCGGGGGGAAGCTCCTACGAGCAGTACTTC; CDR3aa: CASSQDPGGSSYEQYF; d_gene: TRBD2; j_gene: TRBJ2-7; v_gene: TRBV4-3; abundance: -
CDR3nt: TGCAGCGCCCTAATCGCAGACCTCTCCTACTATGGCTACACCTTC; CDR3aa: CSALIADLSYYGYTF; d_gene: -; j_gene: TRBJ1-2; v_gene: TRBV29-1; abundance: few
CDR3nt: TGCGCCAGCAGCCAAGATAGGAGGGAAGGGGCCTATAATTCACCCCTCCACTTT; CDR3aa: CASSQDRREGAYNSPLHF; d_gene: -; j_gene: TRBJ1-6; v_gene: TRBV4-1; abundance: few
CDR3nt: TGTGCCAGCACTCCGACGGCGACCTACGAGCAGTACTTC; CDR3aa: CASTPTATYEQYF; d_gene: -; j_gene: TRBJ2-7; v_gene: TRBV6-6; abundance: few
CDR3nt: TGCAGCGTTGAAGCAGGTCAGGGATACGAGCAGTACTTC; CDR3aa: CSVEAGQGYEQYF; d_gene: -; j_gene: TRBJ2-7; v_gene: TRBV29-1; abundance: -
CDR3nt: TGCGCCAGCAGCCAAGATGGGGGTGCGCGGGGGCCCTACAATGAGCAGTTCTTC; CDR3aa: CASSQDGGARGPYNEQFF; d_gene: -; j_gene: TRBJ2-1; v_gene: TRBV4-1; abundance: few
CDR3nt: TGTGCCAGCAGTCAAAGTAGTGGGGGCCCGAGCTCCTACGAGCAGTACTTC; CDR3aa: CASSQSSGGPSSYEQYF; d_gene: -; j_gene: TRBJ2-7; v_gene: TRBV7-9; abundance: -
CDR3nt: TGCAGTGCTAGATTTCGGGGGATCGGGACAATAAAAGCTTTCTTT; CDR3aa: CSARFRGIGTIKAFF; d_gene: -; j_gene: TRBJ1-1; v_gene: TRBV20-1; abundance: few
CDR3nt: TGTGCCAGCAGTTTTCAGACTAGCGGGTACGAGCAGTACTTC; CDR3aa: CASSFQTSGYEQYF; d_gene: TRBD2; j_gene: TRBJ2-7; v_gene: TRBV27; abundance: -
CDR3nt: TGTGCCTGGAGCAACGGGTTGTGGGATACGCAGTATTTT; CDR3aa: CAWSNGLWDTQYF; d_gene: -; j_gene: TRBJ2-3; v_gene: TRBV30; abundance: -
CDR3nt: TGTGCCACCAGCAGCGAGAGGGGACTAGCCTATGAGCAGTACTTC; CDR3aa: CATSSERGLAYEQYF; d_gene: TRBD2; j_gene: TRBJ2-7; v_gene: TRBV15; abundance: -
CDR3nt: TGTGCCAGCAGATCTCCGGGACAGGGGGCGAGGGAGACCCAGTACTTC; CDR3aa: CASRSPGQGARETQYF; d_gene: TRBD1; j_gene: TRBJ2-5; v_gene: TRBV7-2; abundance: many
CDR3nt: TGTGCCAGTAGTATAGATGGGACTAGCGGCGGCTACGAGCAGTACTTC; CDR3aa: CASSIDGTSGGYEQYF; d_gene: TRBD2; j_gene: TRBJ2-7; v_gene: TRBV19; abundance: -
CDR3nt: TGTGCCAGCAGTTACTCGGACAGCTCGCAAGAGACCCAGTACTTC; CDR3aa: CASSYSDSSQETQYF; d_gene: -; j_gene: TRBJ2-5; v_gene: TRBV6-5; abundance: -
CDR3nt: TGCAGTGCTAGAGATACGGGACAGGGGGTCTACGAGCAGTACTTC; CDR3aa: CSARDTGQGVYEQYF; d_gene: TRBD1; j_gene: TRBJ2-7; v_gene: TRBV20-1; abundance: many
CDR3nt: TGCGCCAGCAGCCAAGAAACCCAGGGCGGTGAAAAACTGTTTTTT; CDR3aa: CASSQETQGGEKLFF; d_gene: -; j_gene: TRBJ1-4; v_gene: TRBV4-1; abundance: few
CDR3nt: TGTGCCAGCAGTGGGGCGGGGGAGACCCAGTACTTC; CDR3aa: CASSGAGETQYF; d_gene: -; j_gene: TRBJ2-5; v_gene: TRBV7-2; abundance: -
CDR3nt: TGTGCCAGTAGTATGGTCGCAGCAGATACGCAGTATTTT; CDR3aa: CASSMVAADTQYF; d_gene: -; j_gene: TRBJ2-3; v_gene: TRBV19; abundance: -
CDR3nt: TGCAGCGTTGAAGACGTCAGCGGGAGGATCGGTGATACGCAGTATTTT; CDR3aa: CSVEDVSGRIGDTQYF; d_gene: TRBD2; j_gene: TRBJ2-3; v_gene: TRBV29-1; abundance: few
CDR3nt: TGCAGTGCTAGAGCCTTAATGCAGGGGTGGGACACCATATATTTT; CDR3aa: CSARALMQGWDTIYF; d_gene: -; j_gene: TRBJ1-3; v_gene: TRBV20-1; abundance: -
CDR3nt: TGTGCCAGCAGTCCTAGGACTAGCGGGAGTAAAAATGAGCAGTTCTTC; CDR3aa: CASSPRTSGSKNEQFF; d_gene: TRBD2; j_gene: TRBJ2-1; v_gene: TRBV6-6; abundance: few
CDR3nt: TGCGCCAGCAGCCAAGTAATCCAGGGGAGAAGAACAGATACGCAGTATTTT; CDR3aa: CASSQVIQGRRTDTQYF; d_gene: -; j_gene: TRBJ2-3; v_gene: TRBV4-3; abundance: few
CDR3nt: TGCGCCAGCAGCCAAGACGGGCTAGCGGGATACAATGAGCAGTTCTTC; CDR3aa: CASSQDGLAGYNEQFF; d_gene: TRBD2; j_gene: TRBJ2-1; v_gene: TRBV4-3; abundance: many
CDR3nt: TGTGCCAGCAGCTTAGGAGTGGGGGTACCGACCTACAATGAGCAGTTCTTC; CDR3aa: CASSLGVGVPTYNEQFF; d_gene: -; j_gene: TRBJ2-1; v_gene: TRBV7-2; abundance: -
CDR3nt: TGTGCCAGCAGCGGTCCCACTAGCGGGAGTAGAGATACGCAGTATTTT; CDR3aa: CASSGPTSGSRDTQYF; d_gene: TRBD2; j_gene: TRBJ2-3; v_gene: TRBV9; abundance: -
CDR3nt: TGCGCCAGCAGCCAAGGTCCGTACACTGAAGCTTTCTTT; CDR3aa: CASSQGPYTEAFF; d_gene: -; j_gene: TRBJ1-1; v_gene: TRBV4-3; abundance: few
CDR3nt: TGTGCCAGCAGCTGGGACAGGGAATATGGAAACACCATATATTTT; CDR3aa: CASSWDREYGNTIYF; d_gene: TRBD1; j_gene: TRBJ1-3; v_gene: TRBV7-9; abundance: few
CDR3nt: TGTGCCAGCAGCCAAGAAAAGAGGGGGTTGAATGAGCAGTTCTTC; CDR3aa: CASSQEKRGLNEQFF; d_gene: -; j_gene: TRBJ2-1; v_gene: TRBV7-9; abundance: -
CDR3nt: TGTGCCAGCAGTTTCGGTAGTTCGGGAGGCGAGCAGTACTTC; CDR3aa: CASSFGSSGGEQYF; d_gene: TRBD2; j_gene: TRBJ2-7; v_gene: TRBV12-3/TRBV12-4; abundance: -
CDR3nt: TGTGCCAGCTCACCACCGCTGACAGGGGTTGACACTGAAGCTTTCTTT; CDR3aa: CASSPPLTGVDTEAFF; d_gene: TRBD1; j_gene: TRBJ1-1; v_gene: TRBV18; abundance: few